This T cell receptor beta chain is drawn from a study of tumor-infiltrating lymphocytes in primary liver carcinoma. Turning to the study itself: Patients comprised men and women whose ages fell between 30 and 69 years.

On this clonotype: The antigen remains undetermined.

A primer in the constant region served to generate TCR beta cDNA from 450 to 600 ng of total RNA. Three nested multiplex PCR rounds, a slightly modified ARM-PCR method, built the TCR beta libraries. Both of the initial two PCR rounds ran for roughly 11 cycles and employed TRBV1-TRBV30 forward primers alongside a C-beta reverse primer. TCRdb called the multiplex PCR reads again in MiXCR, with one record for every CDR3 protein. The sample holds about 310,000 distinct CDR3 sequences, roughly 60% seen once. Study-level results: Tumor top-250-clone fraction significantly exceeded that of blood (p = 0.039). The samples were not sorted (they were bulk), so CD4+ and CD8+ repertoires were not compared.

Both blood RNA, taken from unsorted whole blood, and germline DNA were extracted. The CDR3 runs 12 residues. CDR1 and CDR2 (germline): SGHDN, FVKESK. The V and J ends lost 7 bases and 9 bases respectively, with 13 bases between them. Source material: peripheral blood. This chain links TRBV14 with TRBJ2-1; no clear D. This receptor was identified in a woman aged 25 to 39 with primary liver carcinoma and hepatitis B virus infection. The CDR3 nucleotides are TGTGCCAGCACCCTGAGTAACGGTGAGCAGTTCTTC. This codes for CASTLSNGEQFF. Variable domain in full (rest from reference TRBV14 and TRBJ2-1): EAGVTQFPSHSVIEKGQTVTLRCDPISGHDNLYWYRRVMGKEIKFLLHFVKESKQDESGMPNNRFLAERTGGTYSTLKVQPAELEDSGVYFCASTLSNGEQFFGPGTRLTVL.